These 27 T cell receptor beta chains came from one sample sequenced in a study of CD8+CD57+ T cells in acquired aplastic anemia. The patients chosen for sequencing had shown expansion of CD8+CD57+ cells (detected by flow cytometry). Genomic DNA served as template for TCR beta VDJ and CDR3 profiling. Using its own MiXCR run on the reads, TCRdb lists one record per CDR3 protein. The repertoire consists of about 260,000 distinct CDR3 sequences, with around 82% occurring once and the leading ten covering 42%. The source material was sorted CD4+, CD8+, or CD8+CD57+ T cells (not recorded which) from PBMCs. All receptors come from a human donor with aplastic anemia.

This clonotype was seen at least ten times. This chain links TRBV20-1 with TRBJ2-1, with TRBD2 identical over 7 bases. CDR1 and CDR2 from the germline V gene are DFQATT and SNEGSKA (reference sequence). The CDR3 contains 15 residues. Losses at the gene ends were 0 bases for V and 3 bases for J; bases not matched to a gene: 5. The CDR3 loop reads CSARETGLDYNEQFF. The CDR3 DNA follows: TGCAGTGCTAGAGAGACTGGACTAGACTACAATGAGCAGTTCTTC.

J is TRBJ2-1 and V is TRBV5-1; 10 bases match TRBD2. Trimming cost V 4 bases and J 8 bases; bases outside gene matches: 12. CDR3 size: 16 residues. CDR1 is SGHRS and CDR2 is YFSETQ in the germline V gene. CDR3 in DNA: TGCGCCAGCAGCGAGACAAGCGGGAGGGGGAGCGATGAGCAGTTCTTC. It encodes CASSETSGRGSDEQFF.

A single count supports this clonotype. V usage is TRBV11-3 and J usage is TRBJ1-2, with D possibly TRBD1 on 5 matching bases. CDR3 size: 16 residues. The germline CDR1 and CDR2 sequences are SGHNT and YENEEA. Trimming shortened V by 3 bases and J by 5 bases, and 19 bases separated the two germline ends. CDR3 DNA: TGTGCCAGCAGCTTGCGTGGGGCAGGGCTCGTATATGGCTACACCTTC. It translates to CASSLRGAGLVYGYTF.

The CDR3 protein is CASSLTGYEQYV. The DNA of the CDR3 is TGTGCCAGCAGTTTGACAGGGTACGAGCAGTACGTC. This chain joins TRBV12-3 or TRBV12-4 and TRBJ2-7; 7 positions agree with TRBD1. The CDR3 spans 12 residues. Trimming cost V 3 bases and J 4 bases; bases outside gene matches: 0.

The chain links TRBV7-8 to TRBJ2-5, with a tentative D call TRBD2 (6 bases). CDR1 and CDR2 (germline): SGHVS, FQNEAQ. This CDR3 contains 15 residues. V was shortened by 0 bases and J by 14 bases, with 22 bases between the two germline ends. The CDR3 sequence: CASSLAGGPEKKYYF. CDR3 bases: TGTGCCAGCAGCTTAGCGGGAGGACCGGAAAAGAAGTATTACTTC. The complete variable domain, with remaining parts taken from reference TRBV7-8 and TRBJ2-5, reads GAGVSQSPRYKVAKRGQDVALRCDPISGHVSLFWYQQALGQGPEFLTYFQNEAQLDKSGLPSDRFFAERPEGSVSTLKIQRTQQEDSAVYLCASSLAGGPEKKYYFGPGTRLLVL.

This rearrangement joins TRBV7-3 to TRBJ2-3; perhaps TRBD1 as D (5 bases). Deletions cut 2 bases from V and 15 bases from J, with 24 bases between. The V gene's germline CDR1 is SGHTA and CDR2 FQGTGA. CDR3 length: 15 residues. CDR3 sequence (DNA): TGTGCCAGCAGCTTAGGGGCAGGCTATGGCGACACCCTCTATTTT. It encodes CASSLGAGYGDTLYF.

About this clonotype itself: Its ends do not fully match the called genes, so a read error is possible. J is TRBJ2-3 and V is TRBV19; 7 bases fit TRBD2. The CDR3 sequence is 14 residues long. Germline V gives CDR1 LNHDA, CDR2 SQIVND (reference sequence). Written as DNA, the CDR3 is TGTGCCAGTAGCTTAGCTAGCGGAGCCTACACGCAGCAGTTT. It codes for CASSLASGAYTQQF.

This clonotype occurred once. The chain links TRBV9 to TRBJ2-2, with D possibly matching TRBD2 (6 bases). Between the trimmed V and J ends, which lost 7 bases and 12 bases, there was a span of 28 bases. Germline assignment: CDR1 SGDLS and CDR2 YYNGEE. The CDR3 is 16 residues long. As DNA, the CDR3 is TGTGCCAGCGGATTGGGGGGAGCGCAGAACTTCGGCCAGCTGTTTTTT. Translation gives CASGLGGAQNFGQLFF.

This chain connects TRBV2 to TRBJ1-6; D might be TRBD1 (6 bases). Germline V gene sequence: CDR1 SNHLY, CDR2 FYNNEI. The CDR3 consists of 15 residues. The V end lost 0 bases, the J end lost 8 bases, and 11 bases lay between the germline ends. The CDR3 sequence: CASSEALTGYSPLHF. CDR3 in DNA: TGTGCCAGCAGTGAAGCTCTTACAGGGTATTCACCCCTCCACTTT.

The chain couples TRBV19 to TRBJ1-1; unclear D gene. Germline V CDR1 and CDR2: LNHDA, SQIVND (reference sequence). The CDR3 is made up of 15 amino acids. The germline V and J ends were trimmed by 4 bases and 1 base, with 13 bases remaining between them. The CDR3 sequence: CASSRNDTENTEAFF. In nucleotides, the CDR3 is TGTGCCAGTAGTAGAAACGACACAGAGAACACTGAAGCTTTCTTT.

The chain couples TRBV7-9 to TRBJ1-5; perhaps TRBD1 as D (5 bases). CDR3 length: 15 residues. V gave up 5 bases and J gave up 11 bases, with 22 bases separating them. CDR1 and CDR2 from the germline V gene are SEHNR and FQNEAQ (reference sequence). The CDR3 here is CASSAGAGPQETQHF. In nucleotides, the CDR3 is TGTGCCAGCAGCGCCGGGGCAGGGCCCCAAGAGACCCAGCATTTT.

Worth noting for this clonotype: Mismatch with germline at one junction end may stem from a read error. The genes are TRBV15 and TRBJ2-7; D unclear. The CDR3 covers 14 residues. The germline gives CDR1 LNHNV, CDR2 YYDKDF (reference sequence). The CDR3 spells CATSSAGTQYDQYF. In DNA form, the CDR3 reads TGTGCCACCAGCAGCGCCGGCACCCAATACGACCAGTACTTC.

Comment on this clonotype: One end of the junction varies from germline; a read error may be responsible. The chain links TRBV9 to TRBJ2-1, with 10 bases that match TRBD2. The CDR3 runs 13 residues. From germline, CDR1 is SGDLS and CDR2 YYNGEE. The chain's CDR3 is CASSVSGGINEQF. DNA for the CDR3: TGTGCCAGCAGCGTTAGCGGGGGGATCAACGAGCAGTTC.

The rearrangement joins TRBV6-5 to TRBJ2-1; weak D call: TRBD1 (5 bases). Per the germline V gene, CDR1 is MNHEY and CDR2 is SVGAGI. CDR3 length: 12 amino acids. The V end was cut by 0 bases, the J end by 10 bases, with 7 bases between. Here the CDR3 DNA reads TGTGCCAGCAGTTACTCGACAGAGGAGCAGTTCTTC. Protein product: CASSYSTEEQFF.

This clonotype was detected many times. The J gene is TRBJ2-7, the V gene TRBV4-1; D is uncertain. The CDR3 contains 15 residues. Trimming shortened V by 1 base and J by 4 bases, and 14 bases separated the two germline ends. Per the germline V gene, CDR1 is MGHRA and CDR2 is YSYEKL. The CDR3 reads CASSQVSGVPYEQYV. The CDR3 coding sequence is TGCGCCAGCAGCCAAGTCTCGGGTGTCCCATACGAGCAGTACGTC.

The V gene is TRBV24-1, the J gene TRBJ2-2; tentative D call: TRBD1 (6 bases). Trimming removed 9 bases from V and 16 bases from J, with 23 bases in between. In germline, CDR1 is KGHDR, CDR2 SFDVKD. CDR3 length: 13 residues. CDR3 bases: TGTGCCACCTTGGCAGGGGACACCGATGCGCAGTTTTTT. Translating it yields CATLAGDTDAQFF.

The rearrangement joins TRBV7-8 to TRBJ2-1; 7 nucleotides match TRBD2. The CDR3 length is 16 residues. Germline-derived CDR1 and CDR2 are SGHVS and FQNEAQ. The ends lost 2 bases at V and 8 bases at J; junction bases unmatched: 12. The chain's CDR3 is CASSLKAGVTYDEQFF. The CDR3 DNA is TGTGCCAGCAGCTTAAAGGCGGGAGTCACTTACGATGAGCAGTTCTTC.

V gene TRBV15 combines with J gene TRBJ1-4; D remains unclear. With 0 bases removed from V and 8 bases from J, the gap between germline ends came to 16 bases. This CDR3 is 16 amino acids long. Germline CDR1 reads LNHNV; CDR2 reads YYDKDF (reference sequence). CDR3 in amino acids: CATSRDWIGGPEKLFF. The CDR3 DNA reads TGTGCCACCAGCAGAGATTGGATAGGAGGGCCGGAAAAACTGTTTTTT.

In its sample, this clonotype was seen once. One end of the junction fails to match germline, which may point to a read error. The rearrangement uses TRBV2 and TRBJ2-3, with D perhaps TRBD1 (6 bases). Near its end, the DNA agrees better with TRBJ2-7, so the J call may be wrong. There are 13 residues in the CDR3. Per germline, CDR1 SNHLY and CDR2 FYNNEI. DNA for the CDR3: TGTGCCAGCACCTACAGGGACAAATACGCGCAGTACTTC. Protein: CASTYRDKYAQYF.

To note about this clonotype: One end of the junction does not line up with germline, which may come from a read error. The V call is TRBV7-2, the J call TRBJ2-3; 9 bases are a match to TRBD2. The CDR3 loop spans 15 amino acids. From germline, CDR1 is SGHTA and CDR2 FQGNSA. The CDR3 spells CASSQRTSDTDTQYF. The CDR3 DNA reads TGCGCCAGCAGCCAGAGGACTAGCGACACAGATACGCAGTATTTT.

The chain employs TRBV6-1 and TRBJ1-1, with D unresolved. Germline V gene data show CDR1 as MNHNS and CDR2 as SASEGT. The CDR3 loop spans 18 amino acids. Deletions cut 7 bases from V and 5 bases from J, with 29 bases between. The CDR3 DNA sequence: TGTGCCAGCAAGTTCCCTCGTGGGCACACAGTTTCGAGGACTGAAGCTTTCTTT. Its protein is CASKFPRGHTVSRTEAFF.

This clonotype was counted once. This rearrangement joins TRBV9 to TRBJ2-3; D is uncertain. The germline V gene encodes CDR1 SGDLS and CDR2 YYNGEE. Trimming took 1 base from V and 11 from J, leaving 20 bases between them. The CDR3 spans 15 residues. CDR3 sequence: CASSVYQDAYNEQYF. In DNA, the CDR3 is TGTGCCAGCAGCGTATACCAGGACGCCTACAATGAGCAGTATTTT.

As to this clonotype: At one end the junction does not follow the germline gene, possibly because of a read error. The chain combines TRBV7-9 with TRBJ2-1; possibly TRBD1 for D (6 bases). Germline V gene data show CDR1 as SEHNR and CDR2 as FQNEAQ (reference sequence). This CDR3 contains 16 residues. The CDR3 loop is CASSSFRGNTYNEQFF. For the CDR3, the DNA is TGTGCCAGCAGCTCATTCAGGGGCAATACCTACAACGAGCAGTTCTTC.

With respect to this clonotype: One end of the junction fails to match germline, which may point to a read error. The chain employs TRBV19 and TRBJ1-5, with D unresolved. Germline V gives CDR1 LNHDA, CDR2 SQIVND (reference sequence). The CDR3 covers 15 residues. CDR3 bases: TGTGCCAGTAGTGTAGCGACCGCCCCCAATCATCCCCAGCATTTT. Amino acids: CASSVATAPNHPQHF.

V is TRBV29-1 and J is TRBJ1-2, with 8 bases aligning to TRBD1. This CDR3 contains 13 residues. Germline-derived CDR1 and CDR2 are SQVTM and ANQGSEA. In nucleotides, the CDR3 is TGCATCATCTCAGGGGGCATGTATGATGGCTACACCTTC. Amino acid sequence: CIISGGMYDGYTF.

This chain connects TRBV6-6 to TRBJ2-4; D not resolved. Trimming took 6 bases from V and 11 from J, leaving 11 bases between them. Germline V gene lookup returns CDR1 MNHNY and CDR2 SVGAGI (reference sequence). The CDR3 has 11 residues. The CDR3 protein is CASRTVEVQYF. For the CDR3, the DNA is TGTGCCAGCAGAACTGTCGAGGTTCAGTACTTC.

Comments on this clonotype: The junction departs from germline at one end; a sequencing error may be responsible. The chain recombines TRBV7-2 with TRBJ2-5, with D unclear. CDR3 length: 14 amino acids. Germline values: CDR1 SGHTA, CDR2 FQGNSA. The CDR3 DNA is TGTGCCACCAGCATAGGCAGCGCACAAGAGCCCCAGTACTTC. This codes for CATSIGSAQEPQYF.